The 6 T cell receptor beta chains reported below all come from one sample, sequenced in a study of beta chain features in type 1 diabetes. Study results and caveats: Significant though moderate, a shortening of TCRB CDR3s appeared in all four CD4+ subsets of Type 1 diabetes patients.

All of the isolated RNA was reverse transcribed, so expressed TCRB transcripts were sequenced. The protocol was immunoSEQ multiplex PCR, while the TCRdb copy is restricted to in-frame clones and leaves out a portion. The table includes around 260,000 clones, roughly 22% detected once. Which antigens these TCRs recognize remains unknown. Sequences were obtained from naive CD4+ T cells from blood. Receptors originate from a woman in her thirties or forties with type 1 diabetes.

This clone was detected a few times. CDR3 residues: CASSQDTGAREQFF. The DNA for the CDR3 is TGCGCCAGCAGCCAGGATACAGGGGCGCGTGAGCAGTTCTTC. The chain couples TRBV4-3 to TRBJ2-1; 7 bases fit TRBD1. The germline V gene has CDR1 LGHNA and CDR2 YSLEER. Unmatched junction bases numbered 8, after V lost 3 bases and J lost 9 bases. This CDR3 has 14 amino acids.

This clone was observed a few times. The rearrangement links TRBV7-9 to TRBJ2-1, with TRBD2 matching over 10 bases. There are 14 residues in the CDR3. The germline CDR1 and CDR2 sequences are SEHNR and FQNEAQ (reference sequence). With V trimmed by 0 bases and J by 14 bases, 7 bases remained unmatched. The CDR3 DNA is TGTGCCAGCAGCTTAGCGGACGCTAGCGGGAGAAAGTTCTTC. Protein: CASSLADASGRKFF. Variable domain in full (rest from reference TRBV7-9 and TRBJ2-1): DTGVSQNPRHKITKRGQNVTFRCDPISEHNRLYWYRQTLGQGPEFLTYFQNEAQLEKSRLLSDRFSAERPKGSFSTLEIQRTEQGDSAMYLCASSLADASGRKFFGPGTRLTVL.

This clone was recorded a few times. The chain couples TRBV27 to TRBJ2-1; 7 nucleotides match TRBD2. Germline CDR1 is MNHEY and CDR2 is SMNVEV (reference sequence). There are 11 residues in the CDR3. The junction had 2 bases not matched to a gene; V was cut back by 11 bases and J by 4 bases. The CDR3 loop reads CASGGYNEQFF. The CDR3, as DNA: TGTGCCTCCGGGGGGTACAATGAGCAGTTCTTC.

This clone was detected a few times. The chain links TRBV23-1 to TRBJ1-5, with 8 positions matching TRBD1. TRBV23-1 is identified as an open reading frame with a role that is uncertain. Trimming removed 9 bases from V and 1 base from J; junction bases left unmatched: 17. The CDR3 is 18 amino acids. The DNA of the CDR3 is TGCGCCAGGGGGCCCGACAGGGGAAAAATTGGGAGCAATCAGCCCCAGCATTTT. Protein sequence: CARGPDRGKIGSNQPQHF.

The chain recombines TRBV7-2 with TRBJ1-5, with unresolved D. CDR3 length equals 12 residues. The germline V and J ends were trimmed by 4 bases and 4 bases, with 5 bases remaining between them. CDR1 is SGHTA and CDR2 is FQGNSA in the germline V gene. The CDR3 nucleotides read TGTGCCAGCAGCTCCTTGAATCAGCCCCAGCATTTT. Amino acid sequence: CASSSLNQPQHF. The full variable domain, in which reference TRBV7-2 and TRBJ1-5 provide the parts outside the CDR3, is GAGVSQSPSNKVTEKGKDVELRCDPISGHTALYWYRQSLGQGLEFLIYFQGNSAPDKSGLPSDRFSAERTGGSVSTLTIQRTQQEDSAVYLCASSSLNQPQHFGDGTRLSIL.

The chain recombines TRBV7-9 with TRBJ2-1; 10 positions agree with TRBD2. V lost 5 bases, J lost 10 bases, and 17 bases stayed unmatched. Germline values: CDR1 SEHNR, CDR2 FQNEAQ (reference sequence). This CDR3 has 17 amino acids. CDR3 protein: CASSGTGTSATPGEQFF. CDR3 DNA sequence: TGTGCCAGCAGCGGTACCGGGACTAGCGCTACCCCCGGCGAGCAGTTCTTC.